This T cell receptor (beta chain) emerged from a study of long-term antiretroviral therapy in people with HIV. Concerning this clone itself: Its target is not known.

Going into DNA extraction, samples held roughly 0.9-11 million cryopreserved PBMC. Study outcomes and limitations: Blood dates from the mid-2000s to the late 2010s, possibly under older ART regimens. Once patients were on ART, diversity went higher but still fell short of transplant donor controls. Across all time points, the repertoire was dominated by clones that expanded before ART.

An immunoSEQ assay, version v3.0, was performed at survey level. Data came from immunoSEQ multiplex PCR; TCRdb stores just in-frame clones and leaves some out. The data show tens of thousands of clones, 80% seen once. Germline V gene lookup returns CDR1 MGHDK and CDR2 SYGVNS. This CDR3 spans 12 amino acids. Trimming left V 5 bases short and J 5 bases short, with 8 bases between. The chain couples TRBV25-1 to TRBJ2-3; D not resolved. This clonotype was sampled from a man in his thirties or forties with HIV. Here the sequenced sample was unsorted PBMCs, taken 3.4 years after starting antiretroviral therapy. CDR3 sequence: CASSLLGDTQYF. CDR3 nucleotides: TGTGCCAGCAGTCTCCTTGGAGATACGCAGTATTTT. The whole variable domain, remainder taken from reference TRBV25-1 and TRBJ2-3, is EADIYQTPRYLVIGTGKKITLECSQTMGHDKMYWYQQDPGMELHLIHYSYGVNSTEKGDLSSESTVSRIRTEHFPLTLESARPSHTSQYLCASSLLGDTQYFGPGTRLTVL.